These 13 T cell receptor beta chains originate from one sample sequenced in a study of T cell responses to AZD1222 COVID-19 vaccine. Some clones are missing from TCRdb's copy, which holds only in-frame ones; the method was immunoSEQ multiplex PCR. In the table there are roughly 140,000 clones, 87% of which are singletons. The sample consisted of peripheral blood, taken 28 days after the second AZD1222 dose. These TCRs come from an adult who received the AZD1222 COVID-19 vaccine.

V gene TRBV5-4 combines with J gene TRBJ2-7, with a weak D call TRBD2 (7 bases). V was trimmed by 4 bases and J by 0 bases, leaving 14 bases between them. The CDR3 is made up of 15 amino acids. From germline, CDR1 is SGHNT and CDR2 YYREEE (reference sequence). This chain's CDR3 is CASSPGGGSSYEQYF. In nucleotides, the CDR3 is TGTGCCAGCAGCCCGGGGGGCGGGAGCTCCTACGAGCAGTACTTC.

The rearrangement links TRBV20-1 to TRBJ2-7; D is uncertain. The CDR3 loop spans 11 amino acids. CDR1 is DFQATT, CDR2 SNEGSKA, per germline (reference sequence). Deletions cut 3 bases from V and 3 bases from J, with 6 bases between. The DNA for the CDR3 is TGCAGTGCTAGTCCCCTCTACGAGCAGTACTTC. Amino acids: CSASPLYEQYF.

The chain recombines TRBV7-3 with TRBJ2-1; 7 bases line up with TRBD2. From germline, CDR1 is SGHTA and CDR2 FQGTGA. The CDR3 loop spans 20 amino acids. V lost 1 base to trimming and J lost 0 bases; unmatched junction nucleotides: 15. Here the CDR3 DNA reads TGTGCCAGCAGCTTAATGTCCATGGGACTATTCGAAAGCTCCTACAATGAGCAGTTCTTC. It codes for CASSLMSMGLFESSYNEQFF.

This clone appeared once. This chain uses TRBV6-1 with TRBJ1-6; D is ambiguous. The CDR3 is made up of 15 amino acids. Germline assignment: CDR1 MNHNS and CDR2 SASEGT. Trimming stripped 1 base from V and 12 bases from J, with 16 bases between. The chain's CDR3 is CASSEGGSGLLPLHF. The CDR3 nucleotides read TGTGCCAGCAGTGAAGGAGGTTCGGGGTTACTACCCCTCCACTTT.

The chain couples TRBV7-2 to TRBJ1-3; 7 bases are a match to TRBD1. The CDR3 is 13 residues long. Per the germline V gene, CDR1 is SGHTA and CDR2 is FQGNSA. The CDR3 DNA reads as TGTGGGACAGGCCCTAACTCTGGAAACACCATATATTTT. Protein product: CGTGPNSGNTIYF.

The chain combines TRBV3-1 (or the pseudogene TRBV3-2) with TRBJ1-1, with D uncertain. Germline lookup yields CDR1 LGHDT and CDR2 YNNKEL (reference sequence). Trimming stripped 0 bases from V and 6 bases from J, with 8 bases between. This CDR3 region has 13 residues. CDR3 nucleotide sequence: TGTGCCAGCAGCCAAGATCCGCGGTCTGAAGCTTTCTTT. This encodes CASSQDPRSEAFF.

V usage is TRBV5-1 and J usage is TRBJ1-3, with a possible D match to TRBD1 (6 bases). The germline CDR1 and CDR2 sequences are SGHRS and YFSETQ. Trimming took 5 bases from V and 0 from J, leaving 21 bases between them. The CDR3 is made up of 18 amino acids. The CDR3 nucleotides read TGCGCCAGCAGGAGGGGGGACGGGACCCCCCTCTCTGGAAACACCATATATTTT. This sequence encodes CASRRGDGTPLSGNTIYF.

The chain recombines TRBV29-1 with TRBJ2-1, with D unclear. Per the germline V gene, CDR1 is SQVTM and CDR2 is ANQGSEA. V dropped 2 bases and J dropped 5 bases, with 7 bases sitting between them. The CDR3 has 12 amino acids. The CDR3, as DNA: TGCAGCGTTGAATCCCGGGACAATGAGCAGTTCTTC. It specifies CSVESRDNEQFF.

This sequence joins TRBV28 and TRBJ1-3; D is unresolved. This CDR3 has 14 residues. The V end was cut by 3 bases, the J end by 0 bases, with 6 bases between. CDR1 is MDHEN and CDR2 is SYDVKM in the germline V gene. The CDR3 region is CASSLDHSGNTIYF. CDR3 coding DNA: TGTGCCAGCAGTTTGGACCACTCTGGAAACACCATATATTTT.

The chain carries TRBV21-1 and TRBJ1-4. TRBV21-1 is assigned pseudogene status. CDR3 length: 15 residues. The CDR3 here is CASSKFGCTNEKLFF. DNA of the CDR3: TGTGCCAGCAGCAAATTCGGATGCACTAATGAAAAACTGTTTTTT.

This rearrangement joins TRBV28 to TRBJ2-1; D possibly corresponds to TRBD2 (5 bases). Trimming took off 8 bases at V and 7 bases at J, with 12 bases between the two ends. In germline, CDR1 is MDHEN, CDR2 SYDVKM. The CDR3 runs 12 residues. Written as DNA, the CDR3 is TGTGCCAGCTCCCCCCAGCGGAATGAGCAGTTCTTC. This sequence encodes CASSPQRNEQFF.

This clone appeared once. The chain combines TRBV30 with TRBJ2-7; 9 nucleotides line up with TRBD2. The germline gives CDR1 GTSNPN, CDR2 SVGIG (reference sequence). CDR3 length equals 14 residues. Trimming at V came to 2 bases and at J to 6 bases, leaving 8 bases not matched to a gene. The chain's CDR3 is CAWSWASGALEQYF. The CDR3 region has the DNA TGTGCCTGGAGTTGGGCTAGCGGGGCCCTCGAGCAGTACTTC. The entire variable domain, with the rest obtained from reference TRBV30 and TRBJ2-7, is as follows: SQTIHQWPATLVQPVGSPLSLECTVEGTSNPNLYWYRQAAGRGLQLLFYSVGIGQISSEVPQNLSASRPQDRQFILSSKKLLLSDSGFYLCAWSWASGALEQYFGPGTRLTVT.

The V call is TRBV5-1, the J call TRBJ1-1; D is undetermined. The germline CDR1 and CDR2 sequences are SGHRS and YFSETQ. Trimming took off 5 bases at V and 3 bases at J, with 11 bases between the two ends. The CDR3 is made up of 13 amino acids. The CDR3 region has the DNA TGCGCCAGCAGTCTAAGGCCGGACACTGAAGCTTTCTTT. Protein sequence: CASSLRPDTEAFF.